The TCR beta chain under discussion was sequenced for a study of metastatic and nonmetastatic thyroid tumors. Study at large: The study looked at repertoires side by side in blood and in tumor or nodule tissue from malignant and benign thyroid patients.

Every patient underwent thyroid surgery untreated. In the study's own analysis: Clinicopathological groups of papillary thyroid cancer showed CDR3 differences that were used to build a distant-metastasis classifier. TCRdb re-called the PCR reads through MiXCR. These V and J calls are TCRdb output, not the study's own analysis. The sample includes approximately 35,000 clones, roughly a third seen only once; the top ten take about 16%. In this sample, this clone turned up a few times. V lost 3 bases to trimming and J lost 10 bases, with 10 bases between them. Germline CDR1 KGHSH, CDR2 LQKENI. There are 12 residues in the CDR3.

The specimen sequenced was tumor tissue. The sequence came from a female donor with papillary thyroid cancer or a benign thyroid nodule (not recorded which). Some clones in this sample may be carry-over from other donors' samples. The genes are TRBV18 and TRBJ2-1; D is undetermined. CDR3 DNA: TGTGCCAGCTCACCCGCGGTGGGCGAGCAGTTCTTC. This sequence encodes CASSPAVGEQFF.